This T cell receptor (beta chain) was retrieved from a study of blood T cell repertoires in COVID-19. Study details: Samples representing acute and convalescent COVID-19 were sourced from the United States, Italy and Spain. T cells, B-cell-depleted T cells, or PBMCs provided the cDNA or gDNA that served as material.

While infection was still active, Seattle patients were enrolled and then followed longitudinally. In the original workflow: Researchers report that nucleated cell counts were estimated from reference gene primer amplification. Here immunoSEQ multiplex PCR was the method, and the copy in TCRdb shows in-frame clones only, minus some. The V and J calls and clone size come from that table; D and trimming were worked out from the DNA. Of 310,000 or so clones listed, 80% to 95% are singletons. The CDR3 consists of 13 residues. Trimming took off 4 bases at V and 5 bases at J, with 9 bases between the two ends. Germline V lookup: CDR1 SGHAT, CDR2 FQNNGV.

Sequencing was carried out using peripheral blood. The clonotype comes from a woman aged 25 to 39 with COVID-19, enrolled during active disease. This chain uses TRBV11-2 with TRBJ2-1, with D possibly being TRBD1 (6 bases). The CDR3 bases are TGTGCCAGCAGCTCGGGACAAAACAATGAGCAGTTCTTC. This sequence encodes CASSSGQNNEQFF.